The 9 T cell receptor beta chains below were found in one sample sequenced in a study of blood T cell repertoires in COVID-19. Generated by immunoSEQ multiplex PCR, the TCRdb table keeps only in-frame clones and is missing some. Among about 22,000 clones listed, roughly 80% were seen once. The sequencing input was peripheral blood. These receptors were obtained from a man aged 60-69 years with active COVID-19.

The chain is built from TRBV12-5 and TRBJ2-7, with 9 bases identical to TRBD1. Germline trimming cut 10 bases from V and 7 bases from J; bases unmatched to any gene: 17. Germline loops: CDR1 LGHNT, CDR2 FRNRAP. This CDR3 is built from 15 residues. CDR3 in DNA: TGTGCTACGCACTCGGATCAGGACAGGGGAAGGGAGCAGTACTTC. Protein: CATHSDQDRGREQYF.

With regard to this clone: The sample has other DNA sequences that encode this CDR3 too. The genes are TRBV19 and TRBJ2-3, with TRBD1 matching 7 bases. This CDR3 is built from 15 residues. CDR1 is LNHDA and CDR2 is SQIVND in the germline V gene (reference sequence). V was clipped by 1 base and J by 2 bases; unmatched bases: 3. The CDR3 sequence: CASSIGTGSTDTQYF. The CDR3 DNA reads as TGTGCCAGTAGTATAGGGACAGGATCCACAGATACGCAGTATTTT.

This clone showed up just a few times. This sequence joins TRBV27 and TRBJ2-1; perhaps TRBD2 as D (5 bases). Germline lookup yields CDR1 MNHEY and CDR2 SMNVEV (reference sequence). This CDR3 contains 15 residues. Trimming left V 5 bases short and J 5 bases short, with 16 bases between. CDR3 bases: TGTGCCAGCAGTGCCGGCGGGTCCCTACACAATGAGCAGTTCTTC. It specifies CASSAGGSLHNEQFF.

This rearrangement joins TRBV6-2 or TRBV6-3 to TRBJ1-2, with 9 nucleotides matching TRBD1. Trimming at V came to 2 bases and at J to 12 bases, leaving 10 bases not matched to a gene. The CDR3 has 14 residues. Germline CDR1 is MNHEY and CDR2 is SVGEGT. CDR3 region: CASSYPPGQGTNTF. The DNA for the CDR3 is TGTGCCAGCAGTTACCCGCCGGGACAGGGTACGAACACCTTC.

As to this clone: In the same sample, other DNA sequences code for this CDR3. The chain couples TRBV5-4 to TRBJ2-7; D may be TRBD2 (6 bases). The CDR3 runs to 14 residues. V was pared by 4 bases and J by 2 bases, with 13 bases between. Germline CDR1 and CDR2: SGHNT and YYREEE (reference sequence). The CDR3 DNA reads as TGTGCCAGCAGCCCCCGGGACTCGCCCTACGAGCAGTACTTC. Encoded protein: CASSPRDSPYEQYF.

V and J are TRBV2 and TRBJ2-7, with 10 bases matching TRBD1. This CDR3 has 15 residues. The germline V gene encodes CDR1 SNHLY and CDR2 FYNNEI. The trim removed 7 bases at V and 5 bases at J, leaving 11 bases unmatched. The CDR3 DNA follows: TGTGCCAGCAAACCACCGGGACAGGGGAGTAACGAGCAGTACTTC. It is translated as CASKPPGQGSNEQYF.

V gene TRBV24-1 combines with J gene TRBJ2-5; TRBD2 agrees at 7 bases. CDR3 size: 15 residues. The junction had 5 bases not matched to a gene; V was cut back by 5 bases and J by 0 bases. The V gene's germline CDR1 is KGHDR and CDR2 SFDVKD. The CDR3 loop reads CATSAAGTNQETQYF. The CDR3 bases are TGTGCCACCAGTGCCGCCGGGACTAACCAAGAGACCCAGTACTTC.

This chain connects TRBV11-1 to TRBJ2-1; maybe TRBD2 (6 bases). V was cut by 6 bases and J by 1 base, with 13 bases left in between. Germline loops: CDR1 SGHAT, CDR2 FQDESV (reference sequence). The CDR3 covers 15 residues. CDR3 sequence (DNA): TGTGCCAGCAGTCAGGCCCGGGGGTCCTACAATGAGCAGTTCTTC. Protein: CASSQARGSYNEQFF.

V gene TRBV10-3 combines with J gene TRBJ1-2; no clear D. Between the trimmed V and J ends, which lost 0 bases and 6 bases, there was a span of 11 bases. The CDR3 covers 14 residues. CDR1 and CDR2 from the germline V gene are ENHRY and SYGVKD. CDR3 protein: CAISESPGMHGYTF. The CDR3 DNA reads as TGTGCCATCAGTGAGTCTCCTGGCATGCATGGCTACACCTTC.